Sequencing of this T cell receptor (delta chain) was carried out in a study of Vδ1+ human thymocytes. General study results and limits: Thymic delta-chain repertoires held approximately 19% Vdelta2 sequences and few Vdelta3, despite high sort purity. In the thymus, TRG and TRD repertoires looked highly polyclonal with Gaussian CDR3 lengths.

Sequences come from RNA converted to cDNA by reverse transcription. The CDR3 regions were amplified by multiplex PCR from V-gene primers to a constant-region primer. TCRdb fed the multiplex PCR reads to CATT. The profile shows fewer than 90,000 delta-chain clones, 30% to 45% of them singletons. The CDR3 totals 21 residues. CDR1 is TSWWSYY, CDR2 QGS, per germline. The V gene end was trimmed by 0 bases and the J gene end by 3 bases; junction bases not matched to a gene: 19. This clone was counted between two and nine times. What it recognizes is unknown. The material sequenced was Vdelta1+ gamma-delta thymocytes from the thymus. Subset reported: FACS-sorted CD3+ TCRalphabeta- TCRVdelta1+ TCRVdelta2- thymocytes. The receptor was derived from a boy younger than two who had congenital heart surgery. V and J are TRDV1 and TRDJ1, with TRDD3 identical over 10 bases. The CDR3 DNA is TGTGCTCTTGGGGAACTGTGCCTCCTACCACCGCTGGGGGATAGGCCCGATAAACTCATCTTT. Protein product: CALGELCLLPPLGDRPDKLIF.